This section outlines one TCR beta chain sequence together with its context. What this receptor recognizes is not known. Base qualities were left out, and no much larger clone turns up one base away. This entry comes from a study of cytomegalovirus exposure and HLA in healthy donors (dated by TCRdb to between 2016 and 2019). For context, the study as a whole: An earlier analysis of some 600 of the donors reported about 300 Gb of sequence data and 117 million unique TCR beta sequences obtained from around 190 million T cells. An early release that covered some 640 HLA-typed donors contained approximately 300 gigabases of sequencing data and around 85 million unique TCR sequences. Among the roughly 380 genotyped donors, about 85% belonged to the genetic ancestry cluster associated with self-reported Caucasian donors. The study aimed to test whether cataloging public T cell receptors could reveal signatures of past pathogen exposure. The study profiled the T cell repertoires of some 610 subjects by immunosequencing and related them to cytomegalovirus serostatus. In addition to the first cohort of around 670 subjects, a separate validation cohort of 130 or so different subjects was used. The study combined high-throughput TCR immunosequencing, statistical association of individual TCRs with disease status, and machine learning to predict cytomegalovirus infection status. To study patterns of TCR occurrence, a later analysis re-analyzed previously published TCR beta repertoires from around 670 donors and added high-resolution HLA genotyping. Rather than using new phenotypic data, the later analysis identified candidate immune exposures from TCR beta sequences and from how often those sequences occurred across donors. To decide whether each TCR beta V gene segment behaved as functional or pseudogenic, an earlier analysis of some 540 of the donors relied on high-throughput TCR beta sequencing. Alongside the repertoire data, information on donor age, sex, ethnicity and CMV serostatus was compiled. Genome-wide SNP genotypes for about 55% of the roughly 670 donors were used in a later genetic analysis, which treated that subset as a discovery cohort. All discovery cohort repertoires had been generated using a single sequencing platform. HLA typing covered class I and class II loci at four-digit resolution. The number of donors typed differed by locus, with about 620-630 for A, B, C, DRB1 and DQB1, more than 500 for DQA1, approximately 580 for DPA1, and about 450 for DPB1. Because of strong linkage in the cohort, roughly 5 DR-DQ haplotypes were treated as single units for association and clustering. Among a few hundred genotyped donors of the cohort, an average of about 240,000 unique TCR beta nucleotide sequences were sequenced per donor, roughly 20% of them non-productive.

The library was built by means of the immunoSEQ multiplex PCR assay. The multiplex PCR relied on a mix of 60 forward primers for TCR Vbeta segments and 13 reverse primers for TCR Jbeta segments. Amplification of the CDR3 region of rearranged TCR beta genes was performed with a multiplex PCR assay on genomic DNA. The amplified TCR beta libraries were sequenced on the Illumina HiSeq System as 87-base-pair reads. The published analysis was carried out like this. In a later analysis, tens of millions of unique TCR beta chains were counted across the roughly 670 repertoires, and approximately 11 million of these chains were shared by at least two donors. Raw reads were error-corrected and collapsed into unique sequences with a nearest-neighbor algorithm that merged closely related sequences to remove PCR and sequencing errors. V, D and J gene segments were assigned by aligning CDR3 sequences to IMGT reference sequences. For a sequence to be retained, a match of at least six nucleotides was required to both a V gene segment and a J gene segment. A rearrangement counted as productive if the CDR3 had no stop codons and remained in frame with V and J, and every other rearrangement counted as non-productive. Following IMGT convention, CDR3 was defined as the stretch from the second conserved V-encoded cysteine to the conserved J-encoded phenylalanine. The earlier analysis of 500 to 600 of the donors excluded sequences that lacked an unambiguous match to a single V gene segment. An earlier analysis of some 610 of the donors called V segments functional above 56.7% productive rearrangements and segregating when the between-donor standard deviation exceeded 5%. To diagnose cytomegalovirus status from the catalog of TCR beta chain sequences, a statistical classification framework was built. In a later analysis, TCR nucleotide sequences were compared against IMGT/GENE-DB human TR gene sequences so that V and J genes could be assigned. A later analysis assigned CDR3 sequences and most-parsimonious VDJ recombination scenarios with the TCRdist pipeline. A later analysis defined each TCR beta chain by its CDR3 amino acid sequence plus V-gene family, and excluded reads lacking a unique V-gene family. As a way to deal with suspected cross-contamination and a sequencing artifact, a later analysis dropped over 550 nucleotide sequences that were highly shared and had low generation probability. In a later analysis, a clonal expansion index was calculated for each public chain from normalized within-repertoire ranks of inferred template counts. In a later analysis, generation probabilities were computed using a VDJ recombination model fitted to out-of-frame rearrangements, and the results were checked against IGoR. In a later analysis, TCR-TCR, TCR-HLA and TCR-CMV co-occurrence was scored with hypergeometric tests, and a repertoire-size bias correction was applied to TCR pairs. False discovery rates were estimated in a later analysis by permuting HLA or CMV assignments 20 times. A later analysis grouped co-occurring TCRs with DBSCAN, adding TCRdist sequence similarity when clustering within HLA-allele-positive subsets. Co-occurrence clustering excluded repertoires with fewer than 30,000 or more than 120,000 public chains, plus five with anomalous nucleotide sharing. What TCRdb holds here is the immuneACCESS table cut down to in-frame rearrangements. Part of the clones is not present; checked against another copy, under half of the missing clones reflect an unresolved V gene, and the others are unexplained. V, J and clone size were drawn from that table, and D and trimming were deduced from the DNA. The sample records about 150,000 clones, 75% to 85% of which are singletons. Roughly 7.1% of the sample is in the top ten clones.

Overall study outcomes, separate from this receptor: Presence/absence analyses assumed roughly uniform sequencing depth across donors, an assumption that may not hold. A later genetic analysis reported fewer N-insertions in productive TCRs among donors in an Asian-associated ancestry cluster than the approximately 700-donor mean. Only TCR beta chains were sequenced in this cohort, and the absence of alpha or paired-chain data limited detectable features. A further reported finding was that TCR beta sequences accurately predicted the HLA-A and HLA-B alleles for most subjects in the first cohort. The authors suggested that the approach could potentially be extended to other disease states and immunological phenotypes. A cluster of highly shared sequence variants was judged likely to be a technical artifact of the sequencing pipeline. Strong co-occurrence of HLA alleles, especially DR and DQ, made assigning TCR associations to individual alleles difficult. Immune exposure information for the cohort was limited to CMV serostatus. Specific HLA alleles were associated with around 18,000 TCR beta sequences at a false discovery rate of 0.05 in a later analysis. The classifier was reported to diagnose cytomegalovirus status with high specificity and sensitivity in both the original and validation cohorts. According to a later analysis, most CMV-associated TCR beta chains appeared to be HLA-restricted, and the HLA associations seemed to be driven largely by CMV exposure. Most TCR sequences were seen in very few donors, while some public TCRs were found in many individuals. An association between a missense DCLRE1C variant and V-gene and J-gene trimming of TCR beta chains was found in a later genetic analysis and replicated in an independent cohort. In a later analysis, HLA-associated TCR beta chains were found to be more clonally expanded and to have lower generation probabilities than equally common non-associated chains. Some IMGT-functional V segments, including TRBV6-2 and TRBV6-3, could not be told apart with the 87-base-pair reads, so those segments were excluded. Seventeen rarely observed V segments, including chromosome 9 orphons, were excluded from the earlier analysis of some 590 of the donors because counts were too low. Linkage disequilibrium might explain the correlated functional status among segregating V segments, but an unknown experimental factor could not be excluded. According to a later analysis, TCR association rates differed among HLA loci, with DRB1 alleles showing the most associated TCRs and HLA-C alleles showing the fewest. Because HLA typing was missing for some donors at each locus, association tests included only the typed subset. A total of 150 to 200 TCR beta chains were listed by the study as associated with cytomegalovirus. A later analysis reported that several top co-occurrence clusters appeared linked to parvovirus B19, influenza, CMV and Epstein-Barr virus. Broadly in line with IMGT annotations, most TCR beta V segments showed up in productive rearrangements about 87% or about 30% of the time in an earlier analysis of several hundred of the donors. In vitro tests confirmed that a few of the cytomegalovirus-associated TCR beta chains recognize cytomegalovirus antigens.

The CDR3 sequence holds 13 residues, the cysteine and phenylalanine included. The DNA shown is the 39-base CDR3, in frame from base 1. The CDR1 and CDR2 encoded by the germline V gene are MNHNS and SASEGT. Trimming leaves V shorter by 10 bases and J shorter by 4 bases, with the junction holding 5 bases beyond the gene matches. The cohort consisted of 670 or so healthy bone marrow donors. At the time of sampling, every cohort member was nominally healthy, though immune exposures that went unrecorded were likely present. The donor tested CMV seropositive and was one of the 289 seropositive cohort members. A peripheral blood sample was provided by each donor, and peripheral blood mononuclear cells were used for TCR beta sequencing. Genomic DNA was extracted from the blood cell samples with the Qiagen DNeasy Blood Extraction Kit.

This sequence originates from a man aged 30-40 years in good health and CMV-seropositive. The sequenced material came from PBMCs. Recombination linked TRBV6-1 to TRBJ2-2; TRBD2 matches 8 bases in the middle. This receptor carries the CDR3 CATGGGRTGELFF. The nucleotide sequence reads as follows: TGTGCCACGGGGGGGGGTCGCACCGGGGAGCTGTTTTTT.